These 6 T cell receptor beta chains originate from one sample sequenced in a study of T cell responses to AZD1222 COVID-19 vaccine. The table came from immunoSEQ multiplex PCR; TCRdb's copy has only in-frame clones and leaves some out. The sample carries about 110,000 clones, around 90% recorded once. This specimen consisted of peripheral blood, obtained on day 0 of AZD1222 vaccination. These receptors all stem from an adult in good health.

This chain joins TRBV10-3 and TRBJ2-1, with 10 bases fitting TRBD1. Trimming removed 2 bases from V and 6 bases from J; junction bases left unmatched: 1. CDR1 is ENHRY and CDR2 is SYGVKD in the germline V gene. The CDR3 has 14 residues. CDR3 coding DNA: TGTGCCATCAGTGAGGGACAGGGGGTCAATGAGCAGTTCTTC. Protein: CAISEGQGVNEQFF.

The rearrangement links TRBV21-1 to TRBJ2-3. TRBV21-1 is a recognized pseudogene. CDR3 size: 11 residues. The CDR3 reads CASSRIDTQYF. CDR3 in DNA: TGTGCCAGCTCCCGGATAGATACGCAGTATTTT.

This CDR3 reads CASSGLGTGATDTQYF. CDR3 nucleotides: TGCGCCAGCAGCGGCCTAGGGACAGGAGCCACAGATACGCAGTATTTT. The chain carries TRBV5-1 and TRBJ2-3, with 8 bases fitting TRBD1. The CDR3 length is 16 residues. Germline CDR1 SGHRS, CDR2 YFSETQ. V shed 4 bases and J 2 bases; nucleotides not matched to a gene: 9.

The V gene is TRBV10-3, the J gene TRBJ2-3; TRBD2 is a possible D gene (7 bases). Germline V gene lookup returns CDR1 ENHRY and CDR2 SYGVKD. This CDR3 is built from 14 residues. The ends were cut back, 10 bases at V and 6 bases at J, with 20 bases in the middle. The CDR3 protein is CATSHGGGEDTQYF. As DNA, the CDR3 is TGTGCCACCTCCCATGGGGGGGGCGAGGATACGCAGTATTTT.

This chain links TRBV2 with TRBJ1-2; unclear D gene. The V end lost 1 base, the J end lost 9 bases, and 9 bases lay between the germline ends. Germline assignment: CDR1 SNHLY and CDR2 FYNNEI. The CDR3 runs 12 residues. CDR3 coding DNA: TGTGCCAGCAGTGAAGTGGTGGGGAGCTACACCTTC. Protein sequence: CASSEVVGSYTF.

The chain couples TRBV2 to TRBJ1-5; 9 bases match TRBD1. Germline CDR1 and CDR2: SNHLY and FYNNEI. The CDR3 covers 16 residues. After removal of 7 bases from V and 0 bases from J, the junction contained 7 bases not matched to a gene. The CDR3: CASTGMGQGSNQPQHF. The CDR3, as DNA: TGTGCCAGCACGGGAATGGGACAGGGTAGCAATCAGCCCCAGCATTTT. The full variable domain, in which reference TRBV2 and TRBJ1-5 provide the parts outside the CDR3, is EPEVTQTPSHQVTQMGQEVILRCVPISNHLYFYWYRQILGQKVEFLVSFYNNEISEKSEIFDDQFSVERPDGSNFTLKIRSTKLEDSAMYFCASTGMGQGSNQPQHFGDGTRLSIL.